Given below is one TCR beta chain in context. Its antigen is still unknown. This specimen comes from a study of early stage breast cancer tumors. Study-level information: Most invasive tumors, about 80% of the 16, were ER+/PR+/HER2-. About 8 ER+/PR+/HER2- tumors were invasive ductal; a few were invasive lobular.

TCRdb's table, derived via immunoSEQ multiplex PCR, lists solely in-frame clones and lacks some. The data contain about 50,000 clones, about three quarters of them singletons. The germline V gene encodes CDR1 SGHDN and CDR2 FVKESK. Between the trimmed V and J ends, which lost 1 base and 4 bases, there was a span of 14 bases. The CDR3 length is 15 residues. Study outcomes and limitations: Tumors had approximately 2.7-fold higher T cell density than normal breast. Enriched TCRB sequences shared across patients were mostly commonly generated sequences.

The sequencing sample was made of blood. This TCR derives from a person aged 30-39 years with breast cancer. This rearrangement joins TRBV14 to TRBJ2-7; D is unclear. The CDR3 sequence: CASSQGGHEEYEQYF. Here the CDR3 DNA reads TGTGCCAGCAGCCAAGGTGGTCACGAGGAATACGAGCAGTACTTC.